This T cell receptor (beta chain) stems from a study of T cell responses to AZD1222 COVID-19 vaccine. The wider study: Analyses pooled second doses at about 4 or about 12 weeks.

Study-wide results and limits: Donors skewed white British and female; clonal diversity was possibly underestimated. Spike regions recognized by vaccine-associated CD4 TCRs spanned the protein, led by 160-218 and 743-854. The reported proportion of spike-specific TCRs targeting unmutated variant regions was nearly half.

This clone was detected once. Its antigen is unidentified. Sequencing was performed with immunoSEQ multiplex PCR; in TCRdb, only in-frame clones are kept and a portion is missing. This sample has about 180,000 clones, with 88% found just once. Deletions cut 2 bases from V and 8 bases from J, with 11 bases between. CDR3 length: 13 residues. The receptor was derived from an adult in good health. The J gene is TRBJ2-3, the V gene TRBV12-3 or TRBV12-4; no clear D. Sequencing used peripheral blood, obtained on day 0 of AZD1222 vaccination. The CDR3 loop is CASSLPNRATQYF. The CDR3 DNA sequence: TGTGCCAGCAGTTTACCCAACCGGGCTACGCAGTATTTT.